These 27 T cell receptor beta chains originate from one sample sequenced in a study of brain T cells in children with intractable seizures. The protocol was immunoSEQ multiplex PCR, while the TCRdb copy is restricted to in-frame clones and leaves out a portion. The sample records 110,000 or so clones, 90% to 95% being singletons. The specimen was peripheral blood, collected at surgery. These receptor sequences come from a boy under two years old with hemimegalencephaly and intractable seizures.

This rearrangement joins TRBV30 to TRBJ2-3; no definite D call. Germline CDR1 and CDR2: GTSNPN and SVGIG (reference sequence). CDR3 size: 15 residues. Trimming removed 2 bases at V and 0 bases at J, with 12 bases between. In nucleotides, the CDR3 is TGTGCCTGGAGTAGACTCCACCCTAGCACAGATACGCAGTATTTT. Its protein is CAWSRLHPSTDTQYF.

This rearrangement joins TRBV7-9 to TRBJ2-1, with 11 bases matching TRBD2. Per germline, CDR1 SEHNR and CDR2 FQNEAQ (reference sequence). The CDR3 extends over 13 amino acids. The V and J ends lost 7 bases and 7 bases, in that order; junction bases with no gene match: 3. The CDR3 spells CASTASGGNEQFF. The CDR3 DNA is TGTGCCAGCACGGCTAGCGGGGGGAATGAGCAGTTCTTC.

This chain links TRBV3-1 (or the pseudogene TRBV3-2) with TRBJ2-7; 9 positions agree with TRBD2. V was pared by 3 bases and J by 1 base, with 4 bases of the junction left unmatched. CDR1 LGHDT and CDR2 YNNKEL come from the germline V gene (reference sequence). The CDR3 has 15 amino acids. The CDR3 region has the DNA TGTGCCAGCAGCCAGTCTGCGGGAGGGTCCTACGAGCAGTACTTC. Protein product: CASSQSAGGSYEQYF.

This chain joins TRBV19 and TRBJ2-1; D is undetermined. Germline loops: CDR1 LNHDA, CDR2 SQIVND (reference sequence). CDR3 length equals 13 residues. The ends were cut back, 3 bases at V and 10 bases at J, with 13 bases in the middle. CDR3 loop: CASSIPPTPEQFF. The CDR3 DNA is TGTGCCAGTAGTATCCCGCCTACCCCAGAGCAGTTCTTC.

V is TRBV21-1 and J is TRBJ2-4; TRBD2 is the table's D call and was not checked against the DNA. TRBV21-1 is designated a pseudogene. The CDR3 has 16 amino acids. This chain's CDR3 is CASSGLTILAKNIQYF. The DNA of the CDR3 is TGTGCCAGCAGCGGACTGACCATCCTAGCCAAAAACATTCAGTACTTC.

This chain links TRBV15 with TRBJ1-1, with TRBD1 as a possible D gene (5 bases). This CDR3 region has 16 residues. The germline V gene encodes CDR1 LNHNV and CDR2 YYDKDF (reference sequence). Trimming left V 1 base short and J 3 bases short, with 15 bases between. The CDR3 protein is CATSRGGRAGYTEAFF. CDR3 nucleotide sequence: TGTGCCACCAGCAGAGGGGGACGGGCGGGGTACACTGAAGCTTTCTTT.

The chain links TRBV5-6 to TRBJ2-3; 8 bases map to TRBD1. The CDR3 sequence is 13 residues long. The V gene's germline CDR1 is SGHDT and CDR2 YYEEEE. V shed 4 bases and J 4 bases; nucleotides not matched to a gene: 2. CDR3 DNA: TGTGCCAGCAGCGCAGGGGGCGCAGATACGCAGTATTTT. This gives the protein CASSAGGADTQYF.

The chain uses TRBV6-2 or TRBV6-3 and TRBJ2-1; the D is unclear. V was shortened by 2 bases and J by 0 bases, with 8 bases between the two germline ends. Germline V gene lookup returns CDR1 MNHEY and CDR2 SVGEGT. This CDR3 has 15 amino acids. This CDR3 reads CASSYSESSYNEQFF. The CDR3 region has the DNA TGTGCCAGCAGTTACAGCGAGAGCTCCTACAATGAGCAGTTCTTC.

This clone was seen a handful of times. V usage is TRBV4-2 and J usage is TRBJ2-7; TRBD2 matches at 10 bases. The CDR3 length is 17 residues. CDR1 and CDR2 (germline): LGHNA, YNFKEQ. With 5 bases clipped from V and 3 bases from J, the junction kept 13 bases outside the gene matches. The CDR3 coding sequence is TGTGCCAGCAGCTCCCCTTTGGCTAGCGGGAGTATCTACGAGCAGTACTTC. Protein: CASSSPLASGSIYEQYF.

The rearrangement joins TRBV7-9 to TRBJ2-3; D may be TRBD2 (6 bases). This CDR3 is built from 14 residues. Deletions cut 0 bases from V and 9 bases from J, with 13 bases between. Looked up from germline, CDR1 is SEHNR and CDR2 is FQNEAQ (reference sequence). CDR3: CASSLARVAGTQYF. CDR3 DNA sequence: TGTGCCAGCAGCTTAGCGCGAGTGGCGGGAACGCAGTATTTT.

The J gene is TRBJ1-4, the V gene TRBV6-5, with D tentatively TRBD1 (5 bases). This CDR3 has 16 residues. V lost 2 bases and J 2 bases, leaving 12 bases between the germline ends. Germline V gene sequence: CDR1 MNHEY, CDR2 SVGAGI. The CDR3 nucleotides read TGTGCCAGCAGTTACCAGGGACCGCTTACTAATGAAAAACTGTTTTTT. Its protein is CASSYQGPLTNEKLFF.

V gene TRBV20-1 combines with J gene TRBJ2-3; 9 nucleotides match TRBD1. The CDR3 length is 15 residues. Trimming cost V 3 bases and J 3 bases; bases outside gene matches: 7. Germline V gene sequence: CDR1 DFQATT, CDR2 SNEGSKA (reference sequence). The CDR3 region is CSASYWGQGTDTQYF. For the CDR3, the DNA is TGCAGTGCTAGTTATTGGGGACAGGGTACAGATACGCAGTATTTT.

The rearrangement uses TRBV7-6 and TRBJ2-2; TRBD2 is a possible D gene (6 bases). The V and J ends lost 1 base and 2 bases respectively, with 8 bases between them. Looked up from germline, CDR1 is SGHVS and CDR2 is FNYEAQ. The length of the CDR3 is 15 residues. DNA of the CDR3: TGTGCCAGCAGCTTAGGGACTACTAACACCGGGGAGCTGTTTTTT. This sequence encodes CASSLGTTNTGELFF.

The genes are TRBV13 and TRBJ2-1; 8 bases fit TRBD2. With 4 bases clipped from V and 2 bases from J, the junction kept 4 bases outside the gene matches. CDR1 is PRHDT and CDR2 is FYEKMQ in the germline V gene (reference sequence). The CDR3 extends over 15 amino acids. The CDR3 protein is CASSSRLATYNEQFF. The DNA for the CDR3 is TGTGCCAGCAGCTCCAGACTAGCGACCTACAATGAGCAGTTCTTC.

The V call is TRBV7-2, the J call TRBJ1-6; D uncertain. The CDR3 extends over 15 amino acids. CDR1 SGHTA and CDR2 FQGNSA come from the germline V gene. Trimming left V 0 bases short and J 6 bases short, with 9 bases between. CDR3 DNA: TGTGCCAGCAGCTTAGCCGCAGGTGTTAATTCACCCCTCCACTTT. Its translation is CASSLAAGVNSPLHF. Drawing the rest from reference TRBV7-2 and TRBJ1-6, the complete variable domain is GAGVSQSPSNKVTEKGKDVELRCDPISGHTALYWYRQSLGQGLEFLIYFQGNSAPDKSGLPSDRFSAERTGGSVSTLTIQRTQQEDSAVYLCASSLAAGVNSPLHFGNGTRLTVT.

The chain links TRBV21-1 to TRBJ2-1; TRBD2 is the table's D call, not checked against the DNA. TRBV21-1 is assigned pseudogene status. This CDR3 region has 14 residues. The CDR3 DNA reads as TGTGCCAGCAGCAGCGGGAGCTCCTACAATGAGCAGTTCTTC. Translation gives CASSSGSSYNEQFF.

This chain connects TRBV5-1 to TRBJ2-7, with D unresolved. This CDR3 spans 14 amino acids. Germline-derived CDR1 and CDR2 are SGHRS and YFSETQ. Trimming shortened V by 2 bases and J by 4 bases, and 13 bases separated the two germline ends. CDR3 DNA sequence: TGCGCCAGCAGCTTTGGAAACAGCCTATACGAGCAGTACTTC. It is translated as CASSFGNSLYEQYF.

This clone appeared a single time. Written as DNA, the CDR3 is TGTGCCAGCAGCTTAAGAGCTTATCTACGTTACAATGAGCAGTTCTTC. Protein sequence: CASSLRAYLRYNEQFF. The V call is TRBV11-2, the J call TRBJ2-1; D gene unclear. Trimming removed 2 bases at V and 4 bases at J, with 15 bases between. The germline V gene encodes CDR1 SGHAT and CDR2 FQNNGV. CDR3 length equals 16 residues.

The chain has TRBV11-3 and TRBJ2-5, with D tentatively TRBD1 (6 bases). Trimming cost V 2 bases and J 3 bases, with 10 bases left between them. CDR3 size: 14 residues. Germline-derived CDR1 and CDR2 are SGHNT and YENEEA. In DNA, the CDR3 is TGTGCCAGCAGCTTAATAGCAGGGGAAGAGACCCAGTACTTC. Its protein is CASSLIAGEETQYF.

The rearrangement uses TRBV3-1 (or the pseudogene TRBV3-2) and TRBJ2-1; D is perhaps TRBD2 (6 bases). Germline V CDR1 and CDR2: LGHDT, YNNKEL (reference sequence). The CDR3 is made up of 13 amino acids. Trimming took 4 bases from V and 15 from J, leaving 19 bases between them. CDR3 loop: CASSPPGGGPVFF. CDR3 DNA sequence: TGTGCCAGCAGCCCCCCTGGAGGAGGGCCGGTGTTCTTC.

Concerning this clone itself: This specimen includes other DNA sequences encoding the same CDR3. The rearrangement links TRBV5-1 to TRBJ2-5; D call uncertain. V was shortened by 0 bases and J by 1 base, with 4 bases between the two germline ends. In germline, CDR1 is SGHRS, CDR2 YFSETQ. This CDR3 comprises 13 residues. The CDR3 region is CASSLGGQETQYF. The CDR3 nucleotides are TGCGCCAGCAGCTTGGGGGGCCAAGAGACCCAGTACTTC.

The chain is built from TRBV10-3 and TRBJ2-4; 7 bases are a match to TRBD1. From germline, CDR1 is ENHRY and CDR2 SYGVKD. The CDR3 consists of 15 residues. J lost 0 bases, V lost 10 bases, and 9 bases had no gene match. The CDR3 region has the DNA TGTGCCACCCGAGACAGGGACCAAGCCAAAAACATTCAGTACTTC. It yields the protein CATRDRDQAKNIQYF.

This rearrangement joins TRBV9 to TRBJ2-5; possible D gene TRBD2, 6 bases. There are 14 residues in the CDR3. Germline V lookup: CDR1 SGDLS, CDR2 YYNGEE. The V gene lost 4 bases and the J gene lost 4 bases, with 14 bases spanning the gap. The chain's CDR3 is CASSPASGRETQYF. The CDR3 nucleotides read TGTGCCAGCAGCCCCGCCAGCGGGCGAGAGACCCAGTACTTC.

This clone occurred a few times. This chain uses TRBV4-1 with TRBJ1-6, with D perhaps matching TRBD1 (6 bases). CDR3 length equals 16 residues. CDR1 MGHRA and CDR2 YSYEKL come from the germline V gene. V lost 3 bases and J 6 bases, leaving 15 bases between the germline ends. The CDR3 sequence: CASSQRQQGPNSPLHF. The CDR3 region has the DNA TGCGCCAGCAGCCAGCGACAACAGGGACCTAATTCACCCCTCCACTTT.

The chain recombines TRBV9 with TRBJ1-5, with D perhaps matching TRBD1 (6 bases). Germline-derived CDR1 and CDR2 are SGDLS and YYNGEE. The CDR3 spans 15 residues. Trimming removed 3 bases at V and 3 bases at J, with 13 bases between. Here the CDR3 reads CASSADGQHNQPQHF. The CDR3 nucleotides read TGTGCCAGCAGCGCGGATGGACAGCACAATCAGCCCCAGCATTTT.

This clone is a singleton in its sample. The rearrangement links TRBV3-1 (or the pseudogene TRBV3-2) to TRBJ2-3; TRBD2 matches at 7 bases. V was clipped by 3 bases and J by 1 base; unmatched bases: 13. From germline, CDR1 is LGHDT and CDR2 YNNKEL (reference sequence). This CDR3 has 18 residues. The DNA for the CDR3 is TGTGCCAGCAGCCAGCTGGGGGGGGATTGGGTTGGCACAGATACGCAGTATTTT. This encodes CASSQLGGDWVGTDTQYF.

The J gene is TRBJ1-4, the V gene TRBV9, with a weak D call TRBD1 (5 bases). Trimming took 3 bases from V and 13 from J, leaving 10 bases between them. This CDR3 has 11 amino acids. Germline V gives CDR1 SGDLS, CDR2 YYNGEE. The CDR3 here is CASSDGGVLFF. CDR3 coding DNA: TGTGCCAGCAGCGACGGAGGGGTACTGTTTTTT.